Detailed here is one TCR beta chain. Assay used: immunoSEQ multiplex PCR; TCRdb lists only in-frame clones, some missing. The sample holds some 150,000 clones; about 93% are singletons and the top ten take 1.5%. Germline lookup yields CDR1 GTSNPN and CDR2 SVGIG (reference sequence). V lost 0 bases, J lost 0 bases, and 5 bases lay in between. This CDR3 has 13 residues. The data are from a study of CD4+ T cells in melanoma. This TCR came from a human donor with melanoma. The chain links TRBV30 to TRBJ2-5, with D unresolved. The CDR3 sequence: CAWSVGNQETQYF. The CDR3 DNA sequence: TGTGCCTGGAGTGTTGGCAACCAAGAGACCCAGTACTTC.